The entry below describes one T cell receptor (beta chain). The antigen is not known. The germline V gene encodes CDR1 SGHNT and CDR2 YYREEE (reference sequence). CDR3 length: 14 amino acids. Germline trimming cut 5 bases from V and 5 bases from J; bases unmatched to any gene: 6. This sample was included in a study of cytomegalovirus exposure and HLA in healthy donors. Study conclusions and caveats: Later, TCR association rates were found to vary by HLA locus, highest for DRB1 and lowest for HLA-C. In a later analysis, donors in an Asian-associated ancestry cluster reportedly had fewer N-insertions in productive TCRs than the cohort mean.

60 Vbeta and 13 Jbeta primers were used in PCR. Profiling relied on immunoSEQ multiplex PCR, and the TCRdb table lists in-frame clones only, not all of them. The table shows around 70,000 clones, with over 70% occurring only once. Donors were ostensibly healthy at sampling, although undocumented immune exposures were probable. The V and J genes are TRBV5-4 and TRBJ2-7; 11 bases line up with TRBD2. This clonotype was obtained from a human donor in good health. Sequencing input: PBMCs. The CDR3 DNA reads TGTGCCAGCAGTCATACTAGCGGGAGCGACGAGCAGTACTTC. Protein product: CASSHTSGSDEQYF.